This TCR beta chain was identified in a study of cytomegalovirus exposure and HLA in healthy donors. Germline V gives CDR1 SGHNT, CDR2 YYREEE (reference sequence). The ends lost 0 bases at V and 4 bases at J; junction bases unmatched: 5. The CDR3 loop spans 16 amino acids. Notes on the study in general: It was reported in a later analysis that an Asian-associated ancestry cluster showed fewer N-insertions than the approximately 670-donor mean. With DRB1 most and HLA-C fewest, TCR association rates differed between HLA loci in a later analysis.

PCR employed 60 Vbeta and 13 Jbeta primers. This table comes from immunoSEQ multiplex PCR, and its TCRdb copy is limited to in-frame clones, with some not included. The data hold about 150,000 clones, with 70% observed a single time. With respect to this clone: Its specificity is not known.

The chain combines TRBV5-4 with TRBJ2-3; TRBD2 agrees at 10 bases. The receptor's source is a woman in her fifties or sixties in good health and CMV-seropositive. Material: PBMCs. CDR3 DNA sequence: TGTGCCAGCAGCTTGGCTAGCGGGAGTAGGTCAGATACGCAGTATTTT. This gives the protein CASSLASGSRSDTQYF.